A single sample gave rise to the 25 T cell receptor beta chains below, sequenced in a study of blood T cell repertoires in COVID-19 (dated by TCRdb to the early 2020s). Libraries were prepared through the immunoSEQ multiplex PCR assay. TCRdb took this table from immuneACCESS and kept in-frame rearrangements with V and J called. Such tables lack part of the clones; where checked against another copy, unresolved V genes explain under half of the gap, and the rest is unexplained. Within this sample are tens of thousands of clones, with about four fifths of them counted one time only. The ten largest clones take up roughly 4% of the sample. The specimen sequenced was peripheral blood. The origin of the receptors is a woman aged 55-69 years with acute or convalescent COVID-19.

This chain joins TRBV6-2 or TRBV6-3 and TRBJ1-2; 9 bases agree with TRBD1. V gave up 5 bases and J gave up 7 bases; unmatched junction bases: 8. The CDR3 length is 14 residues. The V gene's germline CDR1 is MNHEY and CDR2 SVGEGT. CDR3 amino acids: CASSRPGQGGGYTF. DNA of the CDR3: TGTGCCAGCAGTAGACCGGGACAGGGCGGTGGCTACACCTTC.

V is TRBV7-6 and J is TRBJ2-5; no definite D call. V was cut by 5 bases and J by 4 bases, with 14 bases left in between. The CDR3 is 14 residues long. CDR1 is SGHVS and CDR2 is FNYEAQ in the germline V gene. The CDR3 is CASSPLRAIETQYF. CDR3 sequence (DNA): TGTGCCAGCAGCCCCCTCCGAGCGATAGAGACCCAGTACTTC. The full variable domain, completed using reference TRBV7-6 and TRBJ2-5, is GAGVSQSPRYKVTKRGQDVALRCDPISGHVSLYWYRQALGQGPEFLTYFNYEAQQDKSGLPNDRFSAERPEGSISTLTIQRTEQRDSAMYRCASSPLRAIETQYFGPGTRLLVL.

The CDR3 spells CASSRTGANVLTF. The CDR3 DNA is TGTGCCAGCAGCCGTACTGGGGCCAACGTCCTGACTTTC. V is TRBV7-2 and J is TRBJ2-6, with no clear D. V gave up 5 bases and J gave up 2 bases, with 4 bases separating them. The germline V gene encodes CDR1 SGHTA and CDR2 FQGNSA. The CDR3 covers 13 residues. The full variable domain, completed using reference TRBV7-2 and TRBJ2-6, is GAGVSQSPSNKVTEKGKDVELRCDPISGHTALYWYRQSLGQGLEFLIYFQGNSAPDKSGLPSDRFSAERTGGSVSTLTIQRTQQEDSAVYLCASSRTGANVLTFGAGSRLTVL.

This clone was recorded a few times. The sample has other DNA sequences that encode this CDR3 too. The V and J genes are TRBV28 and TRBJ1-1, with 7 bases fitting TRBD1. V shed 6 bases, J shed 5 bases, and the junction held 3 bases outside the gene matches. CDR3 size: 12 residues. Germline lookup yields CDR1 MDHEN and CDR2 SYDVKM. The chain's CDR3 is CASRTGYTEAFF. The CDR3 nucleotides are TGTGCCAGCAGGACAGGGTATACTGAAGCTTTCTTT.

This chain uses TRBV19 with TRBJ2-1; D might be TRBD1 (6 bases). The ends were cut back, 3 bases at V and 6 bases at J, with 12 bases in the middle. The V gene's germline CDR1 is LNHDA and CDR2 SQIVND (reference sequence). The CDR3 runs 14 residues. The CDR3 DNA reads as TGTGCCAGTAGTATTTGGGGGCGCGTCAATGAGCAGTTCTTC. This sequence encodes CASSIWGRVNEQFF.

The chain joins TRBV2 to TRBJ2-2; 8 nucleotides align to TRBD2. CDR1 is SNHLY and CDR2 is FYNNEI in the germline V gene. With 5 bases clipped from V and 2 bases from J, the junction kept 7 bases outside the gene matches. The CDR3 contains 16 residues. CDR3: CASSPLGGANTGELFF. The DNA of the CDR3 is TGTGCCAGCAGTCCCCTCGGGGGGGCTAACACCGGGGAGCTGTTTTTT.

The chain recombines TRBV27 with TRBJ1-2; 9 bases match TRBD1. From germline, CDR1 is MNHEY and CDR2 SMNVEV (reference sequence). The J segment lost 1 base and the V segment lost 5 bases, leaving 11 bases of the junction unmatched. The CDR3 has 17 amino acids. The CDR3 sequence: CASSPRNGQGLNYGYTF. DNA for the CDR3: TGTGCCAGCAGTCCCCGAAATGGACAGGGGCTTAACTATGGCTACACCTTC.

This rearrangement joins TRBV3-1 (or the pseudogene TRBV3-2) to TRBJ1-2, with D possibly TRBD1 on 5 matching bases. Between the trimmed V and J ends, which lost 1 base and 3 bases, there was a span of 15 bases. The germline CDR1 and CDR2 sequences are LGHDT and YNNKEL (reference sequence). The CDR3 extends over 16 amino acids. The CDR3 DNA reads as TGTGCCAGCAGCCAAGTGGGGCAGCGCCTGCACTATGGCTACACCTTC. Translation: CASSQVGQRLHYGYTF.

The chain combines TRBV4-2 with TRBJ2-5, with 7 bases lining up with TRBD2. This CDR3 has 16 amino acids. Germline V gene sequence: CDR1 LGHNA, CDR2 YNFKEQ. The trim removed 0 bases at V and 2 bases at J, leaving 6 bases unmatched. For the CDR3, the DNA is TGTGCCAGCAGCCAAGATTTACCTAGCGGACAAGAGACCCAGTACTTC. Translating it yields CASSQDLPSGQETQYF.

The J gene is TRBJ1-6, the V gene TRBV6-5; D call uncertain. The CDR3 runs 14 residues. Germline assignment: CDR1 MNHEY and CDR2 SVGAGI. The V gene lost 5 bases and the J gene lost 8 bases, with 13 bases spanning the gap. CDR3 nucleotides: TGTGCCAGCAGTCTTCTCGCTCAGGATTCACCCCTCCACTTT. Amino acid sequence: CASSLLAQDSPLHF.

The chain carries TRBV27 and TRBJ1-2; 8 bases align to TRBD1. The length of the CDR3 is 18 residues. Germline V CDR1 and CDR2: MNHEY, SMNVEV (reference sequence). V trimming: 3 bases; J trimming: 1 base; junction bases outside the gene matches: 13. The CDR3 coding sequence is TGTGCCAGCAGTTTGGTGAGGGGGACAGGAGGGAATAACTATGGCTACACCTTC. The encoded protein is CASSLVRGTGGNNYGYTF.

J is TRBJ2-5 and V is TRBV7-9; 8 bases map to TRBD2. The CDR3 has 16 residues. Germline CDR1 and CDR2: SEHNR and FQNEAQ (reference sequence). The J segment lost 4 bases and the V segment lost 6 bases, leaving 13 bases of the junction unmatched. CDR3 DNA: TGTGCCAGCAGTCGGGCGGGAGGCCGGGGGGGAGAGACCCAGTACTTC. Protein: CASSRAGGRGGETQYF.

V gene TRBV6-5 combines with J gene TRBJ1-2, with TRBD1 matching over 7 bases. V shed 11 bases, J shed 1 base, and the junction held 7 bases outside the gene matches. CDR1 and CDR2 (germline): MNHEY, SVGAGI. CDR3 length: 13 amino acids. The CDR3 DNA sequence: TGTGCCGGTTCTCAGGGGGGTAACTATGGCTACACCTTC. Its translation: CAGSQGGNYGYTF.

J is TRBJ1-5 and V is TRBV2; the D is unclear. The germline CDR1 and CDR2 sequences are SNHLY and FYNNEI. This CDR3 is built from 14 residues. V dropped 5 bases and J dropped 8 bases, with 16 bases sitting between them. The CDR3 loop is CASSPGLQKEPQHF. The CDR3 coding sequence is TGTGCCAGCAGTCCCGGTCTCCAAAAAGAGCCCCAGCATTTT. Full variable domain (remainder filled in from reference TRBV2 and TRBJ1-5): EPEVTQTPSHQVTQMGQEVILRCVPISNHLYFYWYRQILGQKVEFLVSFYNNEISEKSEIFDDQFSVERPDGSNFTLKIRSTKLEDSAMYFCASSPGLQKEPQHFGDGTRLSIL.

This clone showed up just once. The J gene is TRBJ1-4, the V gene TRBV15, with D perhaps TRBD1 (5 bases). The V and J ends lost 5 bases and 0 bases respectively, with 22 bases between them. The CDR3 length is 19 residues. CDR1 is LNHNV, CDR2 YYDKDF, per germline (reference sequence). This CDR3 is CATSGSPRDQIATNEKLFF. The CDR3 coding sequence is TGTGCCACCAGCGGATCCCCCAGGGATCAAATAGCAACTAATGAAAAACTGTTTTTT.

This clone was counted between two and nine times. This sequence joins TRBV2 and TRBJ1-2; the match to TRBD1 covers 9 bases. CDR1 SNHLY and CDR2 FYNNEI come from the germline V gene. J lost 3 bases, V lost 6 bases, and 5 bases had no gene match. This CDR3 has 14 residues. CDR3 in amino acids: CASREQGADYGYTF. The DNA for the CDR3 is TGTGCCAGCAGAGAACAGGGGGCGGACTATGGCTACACCTTC.

This clone occurred many times. The chain employs TRBV5-4 and TRBJ2-3, with D possibly matching TRBD2 (5 bases). Germline loops: CDR1 SGHNT, CDR2 YYREEE (reference sequence). Trimming stripped 2 bases from V and 4 bases from J, with 11 bases between. This CDR3 is built from 14 residues. The CDR3: CASSFRDSADTQYF. As DNA, the CDR3 is TGTGCCAGCAGCTTCCGGGATTCGGCAGATACGCAGTATTTT.

This sequence joins TRBV7-2 and TRBJ2-1, with TRBD2 identical over 11 bases. CDR1 and CDR2 (germline): SGHTA, FQGNSA. After removal of 3 bases from V and 4 bases from J, the junction contained 2 bases not matched to a gene. The CDR3 spans 15 residues. The CDR3 here is CASSFGTSGYNEQFF. As DNA, the CDR3 is TGTGCCAGCAGCTTTGGGACTAGCGGATACAATGAGCAGTTCTTC.

This chain connects TRBV6-4 to TRBJ2-3; tentatively, D is TRBD2 (5 bases). This CDR3 spans 15 amino acids. Trimming took off 6 bases at V and 2 bases at J, with 15 bases between the two ends. Germline loops: CDR1 MRHNA, CDR2 SNTAGT. Here the CDR3 reads CASSNDGVDTDTQYF. The CDR3 DNA sequence: TGTGCCAGCAGCAACGACGGGGTCGACACAGATACGCAGTATTTT.

V and J are TRBV9 and TRBJ2-7, with TRBD2 as a possible D gene (5 bases). CDR3 length: 12 amino acids. V was shortened by 3 bases and J by 6 bases, with 10 bases between the two germline ends. Germline V gene sequence: CDR1 SGDLS, CDR2 YYNGEE. CDR3 sequence reads: CASSARGGEQYF. The CDR3 coding sequence is TGTGCCAGCAGCGCTCGGGGTGGCGAGCAGTACTTC.

V gene TRBV30 combines with J gene TRBJ1-3; D uncertain. The V gene's germline CDR1 is GTSNPN and CDR2 SVGIG (reference sequence). The CDR3 sequence is 13 residues long. CDR3: CALASYSGNTIYF. DNA for the CDR3: TGTGCTTTAGCTTCTTACTCTGGAAACACCATATATTTT.

This chain joins TRBV2 and TRBJ1-5, with no clear D. The germline V gene encodes CDR1 SNHLY and CDR2 FYNNEI. The CDR3 runs to 15 residues. V was clipped by 3 bases and J by 4 bases, with 13 bases between them. CDR3 region: CASSEVQNLNQPQHF. In nucleotides, the CDR3 is TGTGCCAGCAGTGAGGTTCAGAACCTGAATCAGCCCCAGCATTTT.

Only one count was recorded for this clone. This chain connects TRBV5-4 to TRBJ1-4; weak D call: TRBD1 (6 bases). The CDR3 sequence is 15 residues long. Germline lookup yields CDR1 SGHNT and CDR2 YYREEE (reference sequence). Deletions cut 4 bases from V and 7 bases from J, with 17 bases between. The CDR3 DNA reads TGTGCCAGCAGCCTCAGCGGGGGCCTGCCTGAAAAACTGTTTTTT. Translated: CASSLSGGLPEKLFF. Together with reference TRBV5-4 and TRBJ1-4, the CDR3 gives the full variable domain: ETGVTQSPTHLIKTRGQQVTLRCSSQSGHNTVSWYQQALGQGPQFIFQYYREEENGRGNFPPRFSGLQFPNYSSELNVNALELDDSALYLCASSLSGGLPEKLFFGSGTQLSVL.

The rearrangement joins TRBV19 to TRBJ1-5; TRBD1 matches 8 bases. CDR3 length equals 14 residues. Germline loops: CDR1 LNHDA, CDR2 SQIVND (reference sequence). The trim removed 2 bases at V and 5 bases at J, leaving 2 bases unmatched. CDR3 nucleotides: TGTGCCAGTAGTATATCCAGGGGGCATCAGCCCCAGCATTTT. Its translation is CASSISRGHQPQHF.

The V call is TRBV7-8, the J call TRBJ2-7; 7 positions agree with TRBD1. This CDR3 contains 12 residues. Germline assignment: CDR1 SGHVS and CDR2 FQNEAQ. The V and J ends lost 5 bases and 6 bases, in that order; junction bases with no gene match: 4. The CDR3 nucleotides are TGTGCCAGCAGCCCTACAGGGGTCGAGCAGTACTTC. Translated: CASSPTGVEQYF. Looking up the rest from reference TRBV7-8 and TRBJ2-7 gives the full variable domain: GAGVSQSPRYKVAKRGQDVALRCDPISGHVSLFWYQQALGQGPEFLTYFQNEAQLDKSGLPSDRFFAERPEGSVSTLKIQRTQQEDSAVYLCASSPTGVEQYFGPGTRLTVT.